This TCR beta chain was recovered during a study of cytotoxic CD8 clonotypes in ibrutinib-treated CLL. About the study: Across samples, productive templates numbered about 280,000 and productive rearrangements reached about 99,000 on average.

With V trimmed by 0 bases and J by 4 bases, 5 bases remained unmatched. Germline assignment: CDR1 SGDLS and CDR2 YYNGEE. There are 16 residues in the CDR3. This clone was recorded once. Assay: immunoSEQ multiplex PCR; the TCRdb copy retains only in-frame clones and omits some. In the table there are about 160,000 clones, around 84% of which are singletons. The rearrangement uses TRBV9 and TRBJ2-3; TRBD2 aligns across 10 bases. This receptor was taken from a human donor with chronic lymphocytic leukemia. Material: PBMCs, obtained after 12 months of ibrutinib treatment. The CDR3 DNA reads TGTGCCAGCAGCGTAGTTAGCGGGGGGCCGGCAGATACGCAGTATTTT. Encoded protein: CASSVVSGGPADTQYF.